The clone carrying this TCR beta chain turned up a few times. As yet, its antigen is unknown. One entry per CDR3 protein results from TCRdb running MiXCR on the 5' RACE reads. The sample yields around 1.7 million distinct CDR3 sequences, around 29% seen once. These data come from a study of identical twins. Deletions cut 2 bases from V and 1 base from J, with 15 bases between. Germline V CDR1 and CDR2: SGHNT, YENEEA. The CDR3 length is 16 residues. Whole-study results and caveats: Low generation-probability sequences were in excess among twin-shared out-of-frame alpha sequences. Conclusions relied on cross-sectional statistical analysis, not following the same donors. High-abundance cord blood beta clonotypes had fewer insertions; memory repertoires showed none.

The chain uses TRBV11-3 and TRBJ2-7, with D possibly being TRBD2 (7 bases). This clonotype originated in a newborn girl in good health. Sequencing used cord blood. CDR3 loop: CASSLSWGGSSYEQYF. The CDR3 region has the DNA TGTGCCAGCAGCTTAAGCTGGGGGGGCAGTTCCTACGAGCAGTACTTC.